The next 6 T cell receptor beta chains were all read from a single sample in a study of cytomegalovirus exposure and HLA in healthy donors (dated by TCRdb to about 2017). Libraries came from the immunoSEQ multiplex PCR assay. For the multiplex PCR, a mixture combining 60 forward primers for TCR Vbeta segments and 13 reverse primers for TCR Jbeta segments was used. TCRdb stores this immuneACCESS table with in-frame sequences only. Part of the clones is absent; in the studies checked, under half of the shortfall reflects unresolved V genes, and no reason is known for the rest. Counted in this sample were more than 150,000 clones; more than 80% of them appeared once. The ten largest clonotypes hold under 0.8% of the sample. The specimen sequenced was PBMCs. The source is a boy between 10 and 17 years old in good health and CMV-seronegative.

CDR3 nucleotide sequence: TGTGCCAGCCGAACAGCGAACACCGGGGAGCTGTTTTTT. Translated, it gives CASRTANTGELFF. The chain uses TRBV6-1 and TRBJ2-2; D ambiguous. Trimming took off 8 bases at V and 0 bases at J, with 7 bases between the two ends. The length of the CDR3 is 13 residues. Germline CDR1 reads MNHNS; CDR2 reads SASEGT.

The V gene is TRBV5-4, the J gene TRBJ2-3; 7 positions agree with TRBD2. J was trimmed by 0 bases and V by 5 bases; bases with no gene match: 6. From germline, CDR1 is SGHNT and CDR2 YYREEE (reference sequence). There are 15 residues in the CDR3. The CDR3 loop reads CASRDAGESTDTQYF. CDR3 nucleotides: TGTGCCAGCAGAGACGCGGGGGAGAGCACAGATACGCAGTATTTT. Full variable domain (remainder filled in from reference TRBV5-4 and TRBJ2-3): ETGVTQSPTHLIKTRGQQVTLRCSSQSGHNTVSWYQQALGQGPQFIFQYYREEENGRGNFPPRFSGLQFPNYSSELNVNALELDDSALYLCASRDAGESTDTQYFGPGTRLTVL.

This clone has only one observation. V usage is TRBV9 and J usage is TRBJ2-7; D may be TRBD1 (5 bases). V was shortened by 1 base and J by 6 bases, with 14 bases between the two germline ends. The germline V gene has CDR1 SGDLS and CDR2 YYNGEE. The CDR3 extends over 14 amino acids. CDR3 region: CASSVNLRDSEQYF. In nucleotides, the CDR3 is TGTGCCAGCAGCGTAAATCTCAGGGATTCCGAGCAGTACTTC.

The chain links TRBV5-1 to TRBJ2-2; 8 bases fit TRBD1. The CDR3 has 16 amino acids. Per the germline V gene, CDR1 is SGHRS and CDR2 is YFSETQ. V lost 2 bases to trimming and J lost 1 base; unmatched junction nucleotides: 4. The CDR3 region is CASSLRQGQNTGELFF. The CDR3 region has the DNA TGCGCCAGCAGCTTAAGACAGGGGCAGAACACCGGGGAGCTGTTTTTT.

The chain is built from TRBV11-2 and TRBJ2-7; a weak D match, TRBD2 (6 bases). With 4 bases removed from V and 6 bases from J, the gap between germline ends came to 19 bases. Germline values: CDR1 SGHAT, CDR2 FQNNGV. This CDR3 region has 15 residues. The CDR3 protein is CASSSREVSSFEQYF. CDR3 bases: TGTGCCAGCAGCTCGAGGGAGGTTAGTAGCTTCGAGCAGTACTTC.

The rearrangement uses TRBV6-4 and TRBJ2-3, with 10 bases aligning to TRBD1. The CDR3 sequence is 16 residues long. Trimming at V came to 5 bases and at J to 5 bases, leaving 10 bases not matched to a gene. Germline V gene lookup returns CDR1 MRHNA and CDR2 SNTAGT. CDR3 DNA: TGTGCCAGCAGTCCCGGGACAGGGGCCGAAGGAGATACGCAGTATTTT. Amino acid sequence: CASSPGTGAEGDTQYF.